This passage covers 30 T cell receptor beta chains from one sample sequenced in a study of blood T cell repertoires in COVID-19. The repertoire was sequenced with immunoSEQ multiplex PCR; TCRdb's copy has only in-frame clones and lacks some. The table lists 50,000 to 55,000 clones, about 80% of them singletons. Sequencing was done on a sample of peripheral blood. All receptors derive from a human donor in a cohort sampled during active COVID-19.

The V call is TRBV6-5, the J call TRBJ1-6, with D tentatively TRBD1 (6 bases). Germline lookup yields CDR1 MNHEY and CDR2 SVGAGI. The CDR3 has 15 residues. Trimming cost V 0 bases and J 6 bases, with 9 bases left between them. The CDR3 loop reads CASSYSTGPNSPLHF. CDR3 sequence (DNA): TGTGCCAGCAGTTACTCTACAGGGCCTAATTCACCCCTCCACTTT.

CDR3 loop: CASSESGREETQYF. As DNA, the CDR3 is TGCGCCAGCAGTGAGTCCGGGAGGGAAGAGACCCAGTACTTC. The J gene is TRBJ2-5, the V gene TRBV10-2, with 8 nucleotides matching TRBD2. V shed 0 bases and J 3 bases; nucleotides not matched to a gene: 0. This CDR3 is 14 amino acids long. From germline, CDR1 is WSHSY and CDR2 SAAADI.

V and J are TRBV6-5 and TRBJ1-2, with a tentative D call TRBD1 (5 bases). This CDR3 region has 12 residues. Trimming stripped 8 bases from V and 4 bases from J, with 11 bases between. CDR1 and CDR2 (germline): MNHEY, SVGAGI. The CDR3 region is CASHRGGYGYTF. As DNA, the CDR3 is TGTGCCAGCCATCGGGGGGGCTATGGCTACACCTTC.

This sequence joins TRBV3-1 (or the pseudogene TRBV3-2) and TRBJ2-5, with 11 nucleotides matching TRBD2. CDR1 LGHDT and CDR2 YNNKEL come from the germline V gene (reference sequence). The CDR3 totals 14 residues. Trimming removed 6 bases from V and 3 bases from J; junction bases left unmatched: 3. The CDR3 nucleotides read TGTGCCAGCAGTCAGGGACTAGCGGAAGAGACCCAGTACTTC. As protein: CASSQGLAEETQYF.

The V gene is TRBV7-8, the J gene TRBJ1-2, with D unresolved. CDR1 is SGHVS and CDR2 is FQNEAQ in the germline V gene. The CDR3 totals 13 residues. The germline V and J ends were trimmed by 1 base and 4 bases, with 7 bases remaining between them. CDR3 DNA: TGTGCCAGCAGCTTAGTGATCGGCTATGGCTACACCTTC. Its protein is CASSLVIGYGYTF.

The CDR3 loop reads CASSDLSLSEQYF. CDR3 nucleotide sequence: TGTGCCAGCAGTGATTTGAGTCTAAGCGAGCAGTACTTC. The chain is built from TRBV2 and TRBJ2-7; no reliable D call. This CDR3 has 13 residues. Germline CDR1 and CDR2: SNHLY and FYNNEI. The V and J ends lost 3 bases and 6 bases respectively, with 12 bases between them.

The rearrangement joins TRBV7-9 to TRBJ2-1; TRBD2 might be the D (5 bases). Germline V gene lookup returns CDR1 SEHNR and CDR2 FQNEAQ (reference sequence). Trimming shortened V by 4 bases and J by 2 bases, and 12 bases separated the two germline ends. The CDR3 is 15 amino acids. The CDR3 nucleotides are TGTGCCAGCAGCTCTACTAGAGGACCCTACAATGAGCAGTTCTTC. This encodes CASSSTRGPYNEQFF. Drawing the rest from reference TRBV7-9 and TRBJ2-1, the complete variable domain is DTGVSQNPRHKITKRGQNVTFRCDPISEHNRLYWYRQTLGQGPEFLTYFQNEAQLEKSRLLSDRFSAERPKGSFSTLEIQRTEQGDSAMYLCASSSTRGPYNEQFFGPGTRLTVL.

The V gene is TRBV6-4, the J gene TRBJ2-3; TRBD2 might be the D (7 bases). Germline-derived CDR1 and CDR2 are MRHNA and SNTAGT. Between the trimmed V and J ends, which lost 9 bases and 3 bases, there was a span of 13 bases. This CDR3 has 13 residues. CDR3 region: CASRGALTDTQYF. The CDR3 DNA reads as TGTGCCAGTCGGGGGGCTCTAACAGATACGCAGTATTTT.

The CDR3 reads CASSFNGPQGAGEAFF. CDR3 nucleotides: TGCGCCAGCAGCTTTAACGGACCCCAGGGGGCAGGTGAAGCTTTCTTT. J is TRBJ1-1 and V is TRBV5-1, with 8 nucleotides matching TRBD1. The germline V gene has CDR1 SGHRS and CDR2 YFSETQ. Trimming at V came to 2 bases and at J to 7 bases, leaving 13 bases not matched to a gene. There are 16 residues in the CDR3.

The V gene is TRBV6-6, the J gene TRBJ2-7; 8 bases agree with TRBD2. J was trimmed by 1 base and V by 6 bases; bases with no gene match: 23. Germline V gives CDR1 MNHNY, CDR2 SVGAGI (reference sequence). The CDR3 runs to 20 residues. The CDR3 sequence: CASSRRGLLVVAGSSYEQYF. CDR3 DNA: TGTGCCAGCAGCCGCCGGGGGCTACTGGTGGTAGCGGGGAGTTCCTACGAGCAGTACTTC.

The chain is built from TRBV15 and TRBJ1-6; D is possibly TRBD1 (6 bases). Germline V CDR1 and CDR2: LNHNV, YYDKDF (reference sequence). This CDR3 has 19 amino acids. V was pared by 0 bases and J by 7 bases, with 22 bases between. CDR3 in DNA: TGTGCCACCAGCAGAGATCTACGGGGGGCCAGGGGAGGAAATTCACCCCTCCACTTT. It encodes CATSRDLRGARGGNSPLHF.

The V call is TRBV9, the J call TRBJ1-1; 7 bases agree with TRBD1. This CDR3 is built from 14 residues. The V gene's germline CDR1 is SGDLS and CDR2 YYNGEE. Losses at the gene ends were 4 bases for V and 5 bases for J; bases not matched to a gene: 8. CDR3 sequence reads: CASSPRGGVTEAFF. In DNA, the CDR3 is TGTGCCAGCAGCCCGAGAGGGGGCGTTACTGAAGCTTTCTTT.

The chain carries TRBV27 and TRBJ1-1, with D tentatively TRBD1 (5 bases). Trimming took 5 bases from V and 11 from J, leaving 24 bases between them. CDR3 length: 15 residues. Germline CDR1 is MNHEY and CDR2 is SMNVEV (reference sequence). CDR3 sequence reads: CASSPTRQSWFGAFF. In nucleotides, the CDR3 is TGTGCCAGCAGTCCGACTAGACAGTCCTGGTTTGGGGCTTTCTTT.

V is TRBV15 and J is TRBJ1-5; 8 bases match TRBD1. The CDR3 contains 17 residues. Germline-derived CDR1 and CDR2 are LNHNV and YYDKDF (reference sequence). Unmatched junction bases numbered 7, after V lost 3 bases and J lost 0 bases. CDR3 amino acids: CATSSPQTGDSNQPQHF. The DNA of the CDR3 is TGTGCCACCAGCAGCCCTCAGACAGGGGATAGCAATCAGCCCCAGCATTTT.

The chain is built from TRBV5-1 and TRBJ1-5; 9 bases align to TRBD1. The CDR3 has 14 residues. Germline V CDR1 and CDR2: SGHRS, YFSETQ. V gave up 0 bases and J gave up 8 bases; unmatched junction bases: 3. The chain's CDR3 is CASSLVGTGKPQHF. DNA of the CDR3: TGCGCCAGCAGCTTGGTGGGGACAGGGAAGCCCCAGCATTTT. Supplemented by reference TRBV5-1 and TRBJ1-5, the full variable domain reads KAGVTQTPRYLIKTRGQQVTLSCSPISGHRSVSWYQQTPGQGLQFLFEYFSETQRNKGNFPGRFSGRQFSNSRSEMNVSTLELGDSALYLCASSLVGTGKPQHFGDGTRLSIL.

The rearrangement joins TRBV7-2 to TRBJ1-3; D gene uncertain. Germline CDR1 reads SGHTA; CDR2 reads FQGNSA. The CDR3 extends over 14 amino acids. Trimming took 1 base from V and 3 from J, leaving 7 bases between them. CDR3 protein: CASSLERSGNTIYF. In DNA, the CDR3 is TGTGCCAGCAGCTTAGAGCGGAGTGGAAACACCATATATTTT.

The chain joins TRBV7-9 to TRBJ2-1; D gene ambiguous. This CDR3 contains 11 residues. Germline CDR1 SEHNR, CDR2 FQNEAQ (reference sequence). The ends were cut back, 6 bases at V and 7 bases at J, with 7 bases in the middle. The CDR3 DNA follows: TGTGCCAGCAGGCTGAGAAATGAGCAGTTCTTC. This encodes CASRLRNEQFF.

This chain uses TRBV18 with TRBJ1-5; D ambiguous. The length of the CDR3 is 14 residues. Germline-derived CDR1 and CDR2 are KGHSH and LQKENI. Trimming removed 2 bases at V and 0 bases at J, with 5 bases between. The chain's CDR3 is CASSPEGSNQPQHF. The CDR3 coding sequence is TGTGCCAGCTCACCAGAGGGTAGCAATCAGCCCCAGCATTTT.

This clone was seen only once. CDR3 bases: TGTGCCAGCTCACCATCCAGACAGGCGTTTAACTATGGCTACACCTTC. Its protein product is CASSPSRQAFNYGYTF. This rearrangement joins TRBV18 to TRBJ1-2, with D perhaps TRBD1 (6 bases). The germline V gene has CDR1 KGHSH and CDR2 LQKENI. V was clipped by 2 bases and J by 1 base, with 14 bases between them. There are 16 residues in the CDR3.

The V call is TRBV19, the J call TRBJ2-1; TRBD1 is a possible D gene (5 bases). V lost 8 bases, J lost 5 bases, and 13 bases lay in between. The CDR3 has 13 amino acids. Germline CDR1 and CDR2: LNHDA and SQIVND (reference sequence). This chain's CDR3 is CASQKGRNNEQFF. CDR3 nucleotide sequence: TGTGCCAGTCAGAAGGGGCGGAACAATGAGCAGTTCTTC. Variable domain in full (rest from reference TRBV19 and TRBJ2-1): DGGITQSPKYLFRKEGQNVTLSCEQNLNHDAMYWYRQDPGQGLRLIYYSQIVNDFQKGDIAEGYSVSREKKESFPLTVTSAQKNPTAFYLCASQKGRNNEQFFGPGTRLTVL.

V is TRBV18 and J is TRBJ1-1, with D tentatively TRBD1 (5 bases). Trimming took 1 base from V and 1 from J, leaving 10 bases between them. Germline V CDR1 and CDR2: KGHSH, LQKENI. The CDR3 is made up of 15 amino acids. The CDR3, as DNA: TGTGCCAGCTCACCACAGGGGTGGCAGAACACTGAAGCTTTCTTT. Translating it yields CASSPQGWQNTEAFF.

V gene TRBV7-9 combines with J gene TRBJ1-5; 7 bases agree with TRBD1. The CDR3 runs 15 residues. Germline lookup yields CDR1 SEHNR and CDR2 FQNEAQ (reference sequence). V lost 3 bases, J lost 6 bases, and 8 bases stayed unmatched. CDR3: CASSLGQPTGQPQHF. The CDR3 nucleotides read TGTGCCAGCAGCTTGGGACAGCCGACGGGTCAGCCCCAGCATTTT.

V gene TRBV6-4 combines with J gene TRBJ2-7; the match to TRBD1 covers 7 bases. Germline V gene lookup returns CDR1 MRHNA and CDR2 SNTAGT. The ends lost 7 bases at V and 7 bases at J; junction bases unmatched: 4. This CDR3 has 11 amino acids. The DNA for the CDR3 is TGTGCCAGCAACGACAGGGTTGAGCAGTACTTC. Protein: CASNDRVEQYF.

The genes are TRBV7-9 and TRBJ1-1; D remains unclear. Germline CDR1 reads SEHNR; CDR2 reads FQNEAQ (reference sequence). The V end lost 5 bases, the J end lost 1 base, and 14 bases lay between the germline ends. This CDR3 is built from 15 residues. Written as DNA, the CDR3 is TGTGCCAGCAGCGACGACCGGCCAGGGAACACTGAAGCTTTCTTT. Its translation: CASSDDRPGNTEAFF.

Only a few counts were recorded for this clone. The chain has TRBV5-6 and TRBJ2-5; TRBD1 agrees at 9 bases. This CDR3 is built from 14 residues. Per germline, CDR1 SGHDT and CDR2 YYEEEE. V dropped 3 bases and J dropped 5; count of bases not matched to a gene: 5. The CDR3 sequence is CASSWDRVGETQYF. In DNA form, the CDR3 reads TGTGCCAGCAGCTGGGACAGGGTTGGTGAGACCCAGTACTTC.

This chain uses TRBV11-2 with TRBJ1-3, with D perhaps TRBD1 (6 bases). The germline CDR1 and CDR2 sequences are SGHAT and FQNNGV. The CDR3 totals 16 residues. Trimming took off 4 bases at V and 2 bases at J, with 15 bases between the two ends. The CDR3 DNA reads as TGTGCCAGCAGCTCCTACAGGGAAGGGCCTGGAAACACCATATATTTT. This gives the protein CASSSYREGPGNTIYF. Drawing the rest from reference TRBV11-2 and TRBJ1-3, the complete variable domain is EAGVAQSPRYKIIEKRQSVAFWCNPISGHATLYWYQQILGQGPKLLIQFQNNGVVDDSQLPKDRFSAERLKGVDSTLKIQPAKLEDSAVYLCASSSYREGPGNTIYFGEGSWLTVV.

The genes are TRBV7-3 and TRBJ2-3, with TRBD2 as a possible D gene (7 bases). The CDR3 covers 16 residues. Trimming pared 2 bases from V and 0 bases from J, leaving 12 bases between. Germline-derived CDR1 and CDR2 are SGHTA and FQGTGA. Here the CDR3 reads CASSLGGAFSTDTQYF. For the CDR3, the DNA is TGTGCCAGCAGCTTAGGGGGGGCTTTTAGCACAGATACGCAGTATTTT.

This clone was detected once. The J gene is TRBJ2-1, the V gene TRBV24-1; D might be TRBD2 (7 bases). V lost 9 bases, J lost 8 bases, and 19 bases lay in between. The CDR3 length is 14 residues. From germline, CDR1 is KGHDR and CDR2 SFDVKD. DNA of the CDR3: TGTGCCACCCGGGGAGGGGGGGACGTGGATGAGCAGTTCTTC. Translated, it gives CATRGGGDVDEQFF.

This clone appeared a few times. The chain joins TRBV7-2 to TRBJ1-6; D call uncertain. CDR1 is SGHTA, CDR2 FQGNSA, per germline. CDR3 length: 14 residues. V lost 1 base to trimming and J lost 14 bases, with 15 bases between them. CDR3: CASSLGPSSRALHF. The CDR3 DNA is TGTGCCAGCAGCTTAGGCCCTTCTAGTCGGGCCCTCCACTTT.

The V and J genes are TRBV19 and TRBJ2-6, with 12 bases aligning to TRBD1. After removal of 6 bases from V and 2 bases from J, the junction contained 5 bases not matched to a gene. Germline V gene sequence: CDR1 LNHDA, CDR2 SQIVND (reference sequence). The CDR3 covers 17 residues. The CDR3 region is CASRTGTGGAGANVLTF. The CDR3 bases are TGTGCCAGTAGAACCGGGACAGGGGGCGCTGGGGCCAACGTCCTGACTTTC. The entire variable domain, with the rest obtained from reference TRBV19 and TRBJ2-6, is as follows: DGGITQSPKYLFRKEGQNVTLSCEQNLNHDAMYWYRQDPGQGLRLIYYSQIVNDFQKGDIAEGYSVSREKKESFPLTVTSAQKNPTAFYLCASRTGTGGAGANVLTFGAGSRLTVL.